This T cell receptor beta chain came from a study of memory CD4+ T cells and cytomegalovirus serostatus. Whole-study context: This sample comes from healthy Belgian adults, under 10 CMV seropositive, around 26 seronegative. General study results and limits: The CMV-associated TCR signature appears largely within the CD4+ memory repertoire.

This clone came up once. The antigen remains unidentified. The same CDR3 also results from other DNA sequences found in this sample. With 0 bases removed from V and 7 bases from J, the gap between germline ends came to 7 bases. CDR1 LGHNA and CDR2 YSLEER come from the germline V gene. This CDR3 has 13 amino acids. The sort gate was single viable CD3+CD4+CD8-CD45RO+ cells for memory CD4+ T cells. Serum IgG to CMV pp150, pp28, p38 and p52 defined serostatus. Source study methods: After removing out-of-frame reads, around 2,000,000 distinct TCRbeta sequences remained. TCRdb's copy holds only in-frame clones and misses some; the assay was immunoSEQ multiplex PCR. The DNA was the basis for D and trimming; V, J and clone size are from that table. The sample lists more than 45,000 clones, roughly four fifths occurring once.

V is TRBV4-3 and J is TRBJ1-5; tentatively, D is TRBD1 (5 bases). The sample comprised memory CD4+ T cells from blood. The TCR comes from an adult in good health and CMV-seropositive. DNA for the CDR3: TGCGCCAGCAGCCAAGACAGGGAACAGCCCCAGCATTTT. Residues: CASSQDREQPQHF.